Sequencing of this T cell receptor (beta chain) was carried out in a study of T cells expressing NK-cell markers. Study observations and caveats: A range of roughly 1.0-8% of CD8+ T cells consisted of dominant NKG2C+ clonotypes in 6 or 7 donors. Where several donors were concerned, these clonotypes also led the CD3+CD56-NKG2C+ fraction. HCMV specificity of the expanded NKG2C+ T cell clones was not established.

As regards this clonotype: Its target is unknown.

The germline V gene has CDR1 SEHNR and CDR2 FQNEAQ (reference sequence). CDR3 length equals 16 residues. One entry per CDR3 protein, without DNA, is what TCRdb gives after re-calling the 5' RACE reads. Its table lists some 340,000 distinct CDR3 sequences. V and J are TRBV7-9 and TRBJ2-3; TCRdb returns TRBD1, unconfirmable since there is no DNA. Sequenced material: blood T cells: a sorted CD56 or NKG2C T cell subset, CD4+ or CD8+ T cells, or bulk PBMC T cells (not recorded which). The sequence was collected from a man aged 18-69 years in good health. The CDR3 reads CASSPGILRGTDTQYF.